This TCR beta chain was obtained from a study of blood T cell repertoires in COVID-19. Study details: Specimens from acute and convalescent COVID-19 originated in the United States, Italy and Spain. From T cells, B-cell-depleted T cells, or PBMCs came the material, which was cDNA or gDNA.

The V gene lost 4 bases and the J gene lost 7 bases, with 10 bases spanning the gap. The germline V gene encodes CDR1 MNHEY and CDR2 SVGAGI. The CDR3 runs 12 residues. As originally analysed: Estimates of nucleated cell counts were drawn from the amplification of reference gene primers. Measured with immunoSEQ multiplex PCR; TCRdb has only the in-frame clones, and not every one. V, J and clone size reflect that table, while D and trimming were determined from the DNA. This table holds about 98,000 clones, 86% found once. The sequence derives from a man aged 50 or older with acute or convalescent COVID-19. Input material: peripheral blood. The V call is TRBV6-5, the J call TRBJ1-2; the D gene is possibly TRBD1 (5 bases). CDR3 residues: CASSSGFFGYTF. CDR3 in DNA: TGTGCCAGCAGTTCAGGGTTTTTTGGCTACACCTTC.